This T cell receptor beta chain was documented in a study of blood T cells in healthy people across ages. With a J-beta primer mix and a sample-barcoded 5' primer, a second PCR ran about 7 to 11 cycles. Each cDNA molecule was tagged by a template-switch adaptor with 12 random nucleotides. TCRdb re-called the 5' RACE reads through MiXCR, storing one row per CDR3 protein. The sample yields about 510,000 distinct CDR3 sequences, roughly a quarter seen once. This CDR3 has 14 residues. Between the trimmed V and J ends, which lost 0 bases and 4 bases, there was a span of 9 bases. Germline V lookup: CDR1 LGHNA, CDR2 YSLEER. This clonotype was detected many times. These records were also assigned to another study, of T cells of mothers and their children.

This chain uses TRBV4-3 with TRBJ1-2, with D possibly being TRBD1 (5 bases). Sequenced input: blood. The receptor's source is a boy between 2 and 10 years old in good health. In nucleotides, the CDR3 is TGCGCCAGCAGCCAAGAGGGGGGTCCCTATGGCTACACCTTC. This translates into CASSQEGGPYGYTF.